This entry describes one TCR beta chain. From germline, CDR1 is LGHNA and CDR2 YSLEER. Trimming stripped 0 bases from V and 8 bases from J, with 19 bases between. The CDR3 has 16 amino acids. The sample is drawn from a study of fetal regulatory T cell absence and autoimmunity. Sequencing was performed with immunoSEQ multiplex PCR; in TCRdb, only in-frame clones are kept and a portion is missing. This sample carries 85,000 to 100,000 clones, approximately 79% of them seen once, and the ten largest clones take 2%. This chain uses TRBV4-3 with TRBJ1-2; no definite D call. The sequenced sample was pancreas tissue. This receptor was taken from a male donor with IPEX syndrome. CDR3 in DNA: TGCGCCAGCAGCCAAGAAACCCCCAGCGGGAAGAGGGGCTACACCTTC. Translated: CASSQETPSGKRGYTF.